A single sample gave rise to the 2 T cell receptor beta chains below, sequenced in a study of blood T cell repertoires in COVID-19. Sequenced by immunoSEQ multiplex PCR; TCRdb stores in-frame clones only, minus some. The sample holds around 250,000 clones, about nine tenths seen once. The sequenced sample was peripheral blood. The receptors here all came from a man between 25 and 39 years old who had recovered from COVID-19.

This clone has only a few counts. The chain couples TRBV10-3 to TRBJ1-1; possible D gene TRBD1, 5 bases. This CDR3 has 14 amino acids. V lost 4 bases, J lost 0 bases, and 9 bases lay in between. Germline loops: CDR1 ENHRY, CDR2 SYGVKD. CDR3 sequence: CAISVDSLNTEAFF. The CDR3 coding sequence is TGTGCCATCAGTGTTGACAGTCTGAACACTGAAGCTTTCTTT.

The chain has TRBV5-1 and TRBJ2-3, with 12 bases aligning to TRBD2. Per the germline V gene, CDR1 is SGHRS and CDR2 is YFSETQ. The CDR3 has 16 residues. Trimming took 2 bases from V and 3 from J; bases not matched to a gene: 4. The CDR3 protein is CASSLPTSGGTDTQYF. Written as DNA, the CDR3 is TGCGCCAGCAGCTTACCGACTAGCGGGGGAACAGATACGCAGTATTTT. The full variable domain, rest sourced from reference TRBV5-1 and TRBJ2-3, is KAGVTQTPRYLIKTRGQQVTLSCSPISGHRSVSWYQQTPGQGLQFLFEYFSETQRNKGNFPGRFSGRQFSNSRSEMNVSTLELGDSALYLCASSLPTSGGTDTQYFGPGTRLTVL.